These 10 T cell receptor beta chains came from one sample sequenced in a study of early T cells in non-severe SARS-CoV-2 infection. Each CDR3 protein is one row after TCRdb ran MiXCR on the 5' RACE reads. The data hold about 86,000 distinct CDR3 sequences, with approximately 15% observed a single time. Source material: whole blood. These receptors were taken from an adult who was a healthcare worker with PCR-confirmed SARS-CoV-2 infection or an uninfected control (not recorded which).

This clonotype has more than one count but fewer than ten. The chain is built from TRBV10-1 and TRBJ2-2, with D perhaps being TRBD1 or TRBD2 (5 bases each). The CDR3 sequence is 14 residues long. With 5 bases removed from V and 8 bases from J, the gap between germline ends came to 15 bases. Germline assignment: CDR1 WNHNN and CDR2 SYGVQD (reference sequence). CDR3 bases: TGCGCCAGCAGTAAGACTACGGGGCGAGGGGAGCTGTTTTTT. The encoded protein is CASSKTTGRGELFF.

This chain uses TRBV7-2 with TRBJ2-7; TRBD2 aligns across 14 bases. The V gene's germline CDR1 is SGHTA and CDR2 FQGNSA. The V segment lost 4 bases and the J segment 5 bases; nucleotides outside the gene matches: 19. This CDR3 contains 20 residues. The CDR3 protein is CASSYQLAGTSGSWFHEQYF. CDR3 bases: TGTGCCAGCAGCTACCAGTTAGCCGGGACTAGCGGGAGCTGGTTCCACGAGCAGTACTTC.

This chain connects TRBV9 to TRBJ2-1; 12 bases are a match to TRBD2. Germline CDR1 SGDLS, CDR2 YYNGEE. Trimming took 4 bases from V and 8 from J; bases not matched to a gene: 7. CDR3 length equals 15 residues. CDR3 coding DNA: TGTGCCAGCAGCTCTAGCGGGAGGGGGGCAGATGAGCAGTTCTTC. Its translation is CASSSSGRGADEQFF.

The CDR3 DNA reads TGTGCCAGCAGTTTCGGGGGGGAGGGCAATCAGCCCCAGCATTTT. It translates to CASSFGGEGNQPQHF. The chain carries TRBV27 and TRBJ1-5; weak D call: TRBD1 (5 bases). CDR3 length: 15 residues. V was cut by 3 bases and J by 2 bases, with 11 bases left in between. Looked up from germline, CDR1 is MNHEY and CDR2 is SMNVEV (reference sequence).

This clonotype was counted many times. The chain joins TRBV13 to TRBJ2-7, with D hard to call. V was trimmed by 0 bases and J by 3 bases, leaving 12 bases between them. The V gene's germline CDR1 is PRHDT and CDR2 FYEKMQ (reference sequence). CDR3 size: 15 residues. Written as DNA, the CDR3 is TGTGCCAGCAGCTTAGGGGACCGCCGCCGCTACGAGCAGTACTTC. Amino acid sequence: CASSLGDRRRYEQYF.

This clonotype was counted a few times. DNA of the CDR3: TGTGCCAGCAGTTTCATTCAGGGAACAGATACGCAGTATTTT. It codes for CASSFIQGTDTQYF. This rearrangement joins TRBV27 to TRBJ2-3; maybe TRBD1 (5 bases). The germline V gene encodes CDR1 MNHEY and CDR2 SMNVEV (reference sequence). Trimming left V 3 bases short and J 3 bases short, with 10 bases between. The CDR3 spans 14 residues.

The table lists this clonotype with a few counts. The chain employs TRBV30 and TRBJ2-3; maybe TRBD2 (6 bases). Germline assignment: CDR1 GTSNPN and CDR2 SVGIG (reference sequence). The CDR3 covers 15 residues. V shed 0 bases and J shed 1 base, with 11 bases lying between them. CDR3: CAWSVSSVGTDTQYF. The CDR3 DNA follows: TGTGCCTGGAGTGTATCTAGCGTGGGCACAGATACGCAGTATTTT.

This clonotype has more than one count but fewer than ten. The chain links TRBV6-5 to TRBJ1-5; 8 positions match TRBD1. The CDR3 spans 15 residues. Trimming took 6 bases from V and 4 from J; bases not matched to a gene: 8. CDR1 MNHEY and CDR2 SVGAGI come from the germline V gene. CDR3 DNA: TGTGCCAGCAGAAAGGACAGGGAATCAAATCAGCCCCAGCATTTT. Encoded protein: CASRKDRESNQPQHF.

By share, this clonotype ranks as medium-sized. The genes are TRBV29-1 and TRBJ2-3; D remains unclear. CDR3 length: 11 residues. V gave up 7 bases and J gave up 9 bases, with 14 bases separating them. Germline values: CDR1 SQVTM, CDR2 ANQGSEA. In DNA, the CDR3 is TGCAGCGAGATATCCCTTTTGACGCAGTATTTT. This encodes CSEISLLTQYF.

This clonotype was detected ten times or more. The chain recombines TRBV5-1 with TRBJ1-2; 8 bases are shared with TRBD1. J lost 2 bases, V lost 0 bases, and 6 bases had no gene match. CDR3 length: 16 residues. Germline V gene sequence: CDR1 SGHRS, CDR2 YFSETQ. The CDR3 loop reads CASSLGNRDRNYGYTF. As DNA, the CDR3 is TGCGCCAGCAGCTTGGGTAACCGGGACAGGAACTATGGCTACACCTTC.